One and the same sample provided the 12 T cell receptor beta chains below, sequenced in a study of blood T cells in healthy people across ages. A second PCR, run for roughly 7 to 12 cycles, used a sample-barcoded 5' primer plus a J-beta primer mix. TCRdb re-called the 5' RACE reads through MiXCR, storing one row per CDR3 protein. The sample gives about a million distinct CDR3 sequences, around 48% of which show up once; 13% is in the top ten. The sample comprised blood. Receptor source: a man aged 30 to 45 in good health.

This chain joins TRBV7-9 and TRBJ2-2; TRBD1 matches 7 bases. This CDR3 region has 16 residues. V lost 0 bases, J lost 5 bases, and 6 bases stayed unmatched. The V gene's germline CDR1 is SEHNR and CDR2 FQNEAQ (reference sequence). In DNA form, the CDR3 reads TGTGCCAGCAGCTTAGCGCCAAGACAGGGAACCGGGGAGCTGTTTTTT. Its protein product is CASSLAPRQGTGELFF.

This clonotype was picked up a small number of times. V usage is TRBV7-3 and J usage is TRBJ2-1, with D possibly called TRBD1 or TRBD2 (5 bases each). CDR1 is SGHTA, CDR2 FQGTGA, per germline. V shed 0 bases and J shed 10 bases, with 22 bases lying between them. CDR3 length equals 17 residues. The CDR3 DNA reads TGTGCCAGCAGCTTAACCCTTCTGGGGCTAGCTGGTGGGGAGCAGTTCTTC. Its translation: CASSLTLLGLAGGEQFF.

V usage is TRBV20-1 and J usage is TRBJ2-1; D uncertain. Germline values: CDR1 DFQATT, CDR2 SNEGSKA (reference sequence). V lost 3 bases and J 5 bases, leaving 8 bases between the germline ends. The CDR3 consists of 12 residues. CDR3 loop: CSARNPNNEQFF. The CDR3 DNA is TGCAGTGCTAGGAATCCAAACAATGAGCAGTTCTTC.

The V gene is TRBV5-1, the J gene TRBJ2-1; no clear D gene. V was shortened by 0 bases and J by 0 bases, with 10 bases between the two germline ends. Germline V gene lookup returns CDR1 SGHRS and CDR2 YFSETQ. The CDR3 sequence is 16 residues long. DNA of the CDR3: TGCGCCAGCAGCTTGGTCGCATTTGGCTCCTACAATGAGCAGTTCTTC. Protein product: CASSLVAFGSYNEQFF.

CDR3 residues: CASSSSRGTDTQYF. The CDR3 bases are TGTGCCAGCAGCTCAAGTAGGGGCACAGATACGCAGTATTTT. The chain joins TRBV13 to TRBJ2-3; D not resolved. The CDR3 has 14 amino acids. Trimming left V 4 bases short and J 1 base short, with 9 bases between. The V gene's germline CDR1 is PRHDT and CDR2 FYEKMQ (reference sequence). Filled out from reference TRBV13 and TRBJ2-3, the complete variable domain reads AAGVIQSPRHLIKEKRETATLKCYPIPRHDTVYWYQQGPGQDPQFLISFYEKMQSDKGSIPDRFSAQQFSDYHSELNMSSLELGDSALYFCASSSSRGTDTQYFGPGTRLTVL.

This clonotype was seen a few times. The chain has TRBV20-1 and TRBJ1-6; D uncertain. The CDR3 totals 13 residues. Looked up from germline, CDR1 is DFQATT and CDR2 is SNEGSKA (reference sequence). The ends were cut back, 3 bases at V and 10 bases at J, with 13 bases in the middle. Written as DNA, the CDR3 is TGCAGTGCTAGCGTGGGTGTTGGGTCACCCCTCCACTTT. It encodes CSASVGVGSPLHF.

The chain has TRBV6-2 or TRBV6-3 and TRBJ1-5; 8 positions agree with TRBD1. Germline values: CDR1 MNHEY, CDR2 SVGEGT. J lost 6 bases, V lost 5 bases, and 6 bases had no gene match. CDR3 length: 14 residues. CDR3 residues: CASSNGQGRQPQHF. The CDR3 DNA follows: TGTGCCAGCAGTAATGGACAGGGCCGTCAGCCCCAGCATTTT.

The chain is built from TRBV20-1 and TRBJ1-5; TRBD1 matches at 9 bases. CDR3 size: 12 residues. The ends lost 8 bases at V and 5 bases at J; junction bases unmatched: 4. Germline CDR1 DFQATT, CDR2 SNEGSKA (reference sequence). Here the CDR3 reads CSLRTGDQPQHF. The CDR3 DNA reads as TGCAGTCTCCGGACAGGGGATCAGCCCCAGCATTTT.

As for this clonotype: This may arise from a read error, as a much more abundant clone is one base away. The chain links TRBV29-1 to TRBJ2-5, with TRBD1 identical over 8 bases. The tail of the sequence fits TRBJ2-1 better, so the J call may be wrong. The CDR3 covers 15 residues. The germline V gene has CDR1 SQVTM and CDR2 ANQGSEA. The DNA for the CDR3 is TGCAGCGTTGTGCGGACAGGGACAGTCCAAGAGACCCAGTTCTTC. It encodes CSVVRTGTVQETQFF.

This clonotype occurred a few times. The CDR3 region is CATSDSTGLANSPLHF. In nucleotides, the CDR3 is TGTGCCACCAGTGATAGTACAGGGCTCGCGAATTCACCCCTCCACTTT. This chain links TRBV24-1 with TRBJ1-6; the D gene is possibly TRBD1 (6 bases). Germline CDR1 reads KGHDR; CDR2 reads SFDVKD. The CDR3 consists of 16 residues. Trimming took off 3 bases at V and 7 bases at J, with 15 bases between the two ends.

V usage is TRBV4-3 and J usage is TRBJ1-6; the match to TRBD1 covers 7 bases. CDR3 length equals 16 residues. From germline, CDR1 is LGHNA and CDR2 YSLEER. The junction had 4 bases not matched to a gene; V was cut back by 5 bases and J by 0 bases. This CDR3 is CASSSGGHSYNSPLHF. The CDR3 DNA sequence: TGCGCCAGCAGCTCAGGGGGACACTCCTATAATTCACCCCTCCACTTT.

The genes are TRBV20-1 and TRBJ2-5, with D hard to call. The J call may not be correct, given that the DNA end is closer to TRBJ2-7. CDR1 and CDR2 from the germline V gene are DFQATT and SNEGSKA (reference sequence). The CDR3 has 13 amino acids. CDR3 in amino acids: CSASLLGQNEQYF. The CDR3 DNA reads as TGCAGTGCTAGTTTACTCGGGCAAAACGAGCAGTACTTC.